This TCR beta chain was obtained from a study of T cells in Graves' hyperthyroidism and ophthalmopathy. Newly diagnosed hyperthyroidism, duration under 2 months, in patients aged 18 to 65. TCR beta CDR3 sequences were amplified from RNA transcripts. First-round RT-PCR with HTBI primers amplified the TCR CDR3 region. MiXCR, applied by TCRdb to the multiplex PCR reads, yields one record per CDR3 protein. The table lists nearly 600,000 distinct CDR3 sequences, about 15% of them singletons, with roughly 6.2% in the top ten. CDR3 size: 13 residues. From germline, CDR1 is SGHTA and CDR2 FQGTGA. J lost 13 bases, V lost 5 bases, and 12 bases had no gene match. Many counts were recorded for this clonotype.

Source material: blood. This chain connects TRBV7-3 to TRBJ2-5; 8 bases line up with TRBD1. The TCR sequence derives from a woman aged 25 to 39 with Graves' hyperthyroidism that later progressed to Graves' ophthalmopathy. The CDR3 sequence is CASSPNPTGVMYF. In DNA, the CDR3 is TGTGCCAGCAGCCCGAACCCGACAGGGGTTATGTACTTC.